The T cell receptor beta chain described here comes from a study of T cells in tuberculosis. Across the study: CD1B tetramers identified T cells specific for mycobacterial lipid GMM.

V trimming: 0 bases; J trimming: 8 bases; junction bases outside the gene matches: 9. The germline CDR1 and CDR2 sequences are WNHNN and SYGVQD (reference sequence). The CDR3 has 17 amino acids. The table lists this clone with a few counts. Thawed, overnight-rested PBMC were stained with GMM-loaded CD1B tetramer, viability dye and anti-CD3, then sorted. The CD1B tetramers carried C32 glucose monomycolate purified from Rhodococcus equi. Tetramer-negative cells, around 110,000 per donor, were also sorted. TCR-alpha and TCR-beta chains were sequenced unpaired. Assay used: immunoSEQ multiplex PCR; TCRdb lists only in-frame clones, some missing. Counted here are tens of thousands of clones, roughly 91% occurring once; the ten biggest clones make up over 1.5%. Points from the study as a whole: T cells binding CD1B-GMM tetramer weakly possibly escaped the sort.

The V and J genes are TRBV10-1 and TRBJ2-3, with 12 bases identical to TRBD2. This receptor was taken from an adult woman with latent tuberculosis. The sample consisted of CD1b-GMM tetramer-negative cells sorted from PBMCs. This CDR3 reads CASSESQGLAGYLTQYF. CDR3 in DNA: TGCGCCAGCAGTGAGTCGCAAGGACTAGCGGGGTATCTTACGCAGTATTTT.